Presented here are 15 T cell receptor beta chains from one specimen sequenced in a study of blood T cell repertoires in COVID-19. Only in-frame clones appear in the TCRdb table, and some are missing; sequencing was by immunoSEQ multiplex PCR. This sample yields about 190,000 clones, of which roughly 89% are seen a single time; 6.5% to 8.5% belongs to the top ten. The sequencing input was peripheral blood. These receptor sequences come from a man aged 35 to 55 with acute or convalescent COVID-19.

This clone was seen a few times. J is TRBJ1-5 and V is TRBV5-6, with D maybe TRBD1 (5 bases). Germline V gene data show CDR1 as SGHDT and CDR2 as YYEEEE. Deletions cut 3 bases from V and 9 bases from J, with 10 bases between. This CDR3 spans 12 amino acids. Written as DNA, the CDR3 is TGTGCCAGCAGCTCAGGGTTGGCGCCCCAGCATTTT. Its protein product is CASSSGLAPQHF.

The rearrangement uses TRBV27 and TRBJ2-7, with D tentatively TRBD2 (5 bases). The CDR3 consists of 12 residues. V was cut by 8 bases and J by 3 bases, with 11 bases left in between. Germline V gene sequence: CDR1 MNHEY, CDR2 SMNVEV (reference sequence). This CDR3 is CASRRGRYEQYF. In DNA form, the CDR3 reads TGTGCCAGCCGCCGAGGGCGCTACGAGCAGTACTTC.

This rearrangement joins TRBV21-1 to TRBJ2-7; the table assigns TRBD1, which was not confirmed against the DNA. TRBV21-1 is deemed a pseudogene. The CDR3 consists of 13 residues. CDR3 bases: TGTGCCAGCAGCGTTAGGACAACCTACGAGCAGTACTTC. Amino acid sequence: CASSVRTTYEQYF.

This sequence joins TRBV19 and TRBJ1-6; D gene uncertain. CDR3 length: 15 residues. V was cut by 1 base and J by 6 bases, with 10 bases left in between. Per germline, CDR1 LNHDA and CDR2 SQIVND (reference sequence). CDR3 in amino acids: CASSIVGLSNSPLHF. CDR3 coding DNA: TGTGCCAGTAGTATAGTCGGTCTGAGTAATTCACCCCTCCACTTT.

The chain is built from TRBV7-9 and TRBJ2-3; 8 bases agree with TRBD1. The CDR3 spans 14 residues. Looked up from germline, CDR1 is SEHNR and CDR2 is FQNEAQ (reference sequence). The ends lost 1 base at V and 5 bases at J; junction bases unmatched: 2. The CDR3 here is CASSLGTGLDTQYF. CDR3 bases: TGTGCCAGCAGCTTAGGGACAGGGCTAGATACGCAGTATTTT.

The chain recombines TRBV27 with TRBJ1-4; TRBD1 aligns across 8 bases. This CDR3 spans 16 amino acids. The ends lost 5 bases at V and 8 bases at J; junction bases unmatched: 13. Germline V gives CDR1 MNHEY, CDR2 SMNVEV (reference sequence). CDR3 DNA: TGTGCCAGCAGTAAGCTCGGACAGGGCTTATCGGAAAAACTGTTTTTT. As protein: CASSKLGQGLSEKLFF.

This chain links TRBV27 with TRBJ2-2; D is unresolved. The germline V gene has CDR1 MNHEY and CDR2 SMNVEV (reference sequence). CDR3 length: 14 residues. Trimming left V 6 bases short and J 1 base short, with 9 bases between. The CDR3 sequence is CASSLLENTGELFF. In DNA, the CDR3 is TGTGCCAGCAGCCTTCTAGAGAACACCGGGGAGCTGTTTTTT.

This clone was recorded once. The V gene is TRBV28, the J gene TRBJ1-5, with unresolved D. In germline, CDR1 is MDHEN, CDR2 SYDVKM. V dropped 3 bases and J dropped 6 bases, with 9 bases sitting between them. The CDR3 has 13 amino acids. The CDR3 reads CASSLGFGQPQHF. The DNA for the CDR3 is TGTGCCAGCAGTTTGGGCTTTGGTCAGCCCCAGCATTTT.

A word on this clone: At one end the junction does not follow the germline gene, possibly because of a read error. This chain uses TRBV6-5 with TRBJ2-2, with no clear D. The germline V gene encodes CDR1 MNHEY and CDR2 SVGAGI. The CDR3 loop spans 15 amino acids. CDR3 loop: CASSYSAENPGELFF. As DNA, the CDR3 is TGTGCCAGCAGTTACTCGGCGGAGAACCCCGGGGAGCTGTTTTTT.

The chain carries TRBV6-5 and TRBJ1-1; TRBD1 is a possible D gene (5 bases). The CDR3 spans 14 residues. Germline V gene data show CDR1 as MNHEY and CDR2 as SVGAGI. The V and J ends lost 6 bases and 13 bases respectively, with 24 bases between them. DNA for the CDR3: TGTGCCAGCAGAGGCCAGGGAGGCAACTATCTTGATTTCTTT. Protein: CASRGQGGNYLDFF.

The chain links TRBV7-9 to TRBJ2-7; possible D gene TRBD1, 7 bases. With 1 base removed from V and 7 bases from J, the gap between germline ends came to 14 bases. The CDR3 has 14 residues. Germline CDR1 and CDR2: SEHNR and FQNEAQ (reference sequence). CDR3 sequence: CASSLGGTVVEQYF. The CDR3 DNA is TGTGCCAGCAGCTTAGGCGGGACAGTTGTTGAGCAGTACTTC.

The V and J genes are TRBV29-1 and TRBJ1-2; 9 bases are shared with TRBD1. The CDR3 is made up of 13 amino acids. The germline gives CDR1 SQVTM, CDR2 ANQGSEA. J gave up 5 bases and V 6 bases, and 7 bases lay outside the gene matches. CDR3 region: CSVGPGQGYGYTF. The CDR3 DNA follows: TGCAGCGTCGGACCCGGACAGGGGTATGGCTACACCTTC. The entire variable domain, with the rest obtained from reference TRBV29-1 and TRBJ1-2, is as follows: SAVISQKPSRDICQRGTSLTIQCQVDSQVTMMFWYRQQPGQSLTLIATANQGSEATYESGFVIDKFPISRPNLTFSTLTVSNMSPEDSSIYLCSVGPGQGYGYTFGSGTRLTVV.

The chain combines TRBV5-1 with TRBJ1-6; D gene ambiguous. Trimming removed 5 bases from V and 3 bases from J, with 6 bases in between. Germline V gene data show CDR1 as SGHRS and CDR2 as YFSETQ. The CDR3 has 13 amino acids. CDR3 in DNA: TGCGCCAGCAGGGGCGACTATAATTCACCCCTCCACTTT. Translating it yields CASRGDYNSPLHF.

V usage is TRBV4-1 and J usage is TRBJ2-5; a possible D gene is TRBD1 (6 bases). Trimming removed 0 bases from V and 5 bases from J, with 7 bases in between. Germline values: CDR1 MGHRA, CDR2 YSYEKL. The CDR3 contains 13 residues. CDR3 sequence reads: CASSQDTGETQYF. The CDR3 DNA reads TGCGCCAGCAGCCAAGATACAGGGGAGACCCAGTACTTC.

This clone appeared a single time. The chain carries TRBV27 and TRBJ1-4, with a weak D call TRBD1 (5 bases). V lost 8 bases and J lost 7, with 14 bases in between. Germline V gene sequence: CDR1 MNHEY, CDR2 SMNVEV (reference sequence). CDR3 size: 13 residues. CDR3 sequence reads: CASQRGAGEKLFF. CDR3 nucleotide sequence: TGTGCCAGCCAAAGGGGCGCAGGTGAAAAACTGTTTTTT.